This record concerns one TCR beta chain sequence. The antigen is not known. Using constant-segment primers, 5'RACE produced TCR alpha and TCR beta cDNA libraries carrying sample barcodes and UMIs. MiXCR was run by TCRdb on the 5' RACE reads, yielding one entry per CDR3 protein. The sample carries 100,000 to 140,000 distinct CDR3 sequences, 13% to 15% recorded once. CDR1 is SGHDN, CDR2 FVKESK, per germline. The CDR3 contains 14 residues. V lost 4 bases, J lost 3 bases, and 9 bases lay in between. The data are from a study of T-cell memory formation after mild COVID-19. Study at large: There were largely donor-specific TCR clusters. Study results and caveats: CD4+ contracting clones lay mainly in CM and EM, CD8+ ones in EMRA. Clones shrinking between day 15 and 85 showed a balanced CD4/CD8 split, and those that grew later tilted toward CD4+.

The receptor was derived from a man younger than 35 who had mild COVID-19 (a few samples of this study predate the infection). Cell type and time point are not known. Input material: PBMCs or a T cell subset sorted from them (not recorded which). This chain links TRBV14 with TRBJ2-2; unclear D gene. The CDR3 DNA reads TGTGCCAGCAGCCGGTATGGTGACACCGGGGAGCTGTTTTTT. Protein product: CASSRYGDTGELFF.